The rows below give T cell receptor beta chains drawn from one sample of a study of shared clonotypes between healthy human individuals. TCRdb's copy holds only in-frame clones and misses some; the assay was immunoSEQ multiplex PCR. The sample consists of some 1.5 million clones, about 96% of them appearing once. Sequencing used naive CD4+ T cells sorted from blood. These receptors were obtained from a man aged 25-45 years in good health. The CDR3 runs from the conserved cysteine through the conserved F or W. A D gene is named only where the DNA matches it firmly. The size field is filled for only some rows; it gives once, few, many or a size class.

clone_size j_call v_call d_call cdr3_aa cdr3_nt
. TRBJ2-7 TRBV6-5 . CASSYPARGSYEQYF TGTGCCAGCAGTTACCCGGCGAGGGGCTCCTACGAGCAGTACTTC
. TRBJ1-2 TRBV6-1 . CASSERQDYGYTF TGTGCCAGCAGTGAACGACAGGATTATGGCTACACCTTC
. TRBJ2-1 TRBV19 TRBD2 CASSRVAGHMLYNEQFF TGTGCCAGTAGTAGGGTAGCGGGACACATGCTGTACAATGAGCAGTTCTTC
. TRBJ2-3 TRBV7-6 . CASSIQETDTQYF TGTGCCAGCAGCATACAGGAGACAGATACGCAGTATTTT
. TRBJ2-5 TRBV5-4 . CASSLASTYQETQYF TGTGCCAGCAGCTTGGCTTCGACGTACCAAGAGACCCAGTACTTC
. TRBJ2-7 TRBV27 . CASSLLGERREYF TGTGCCAGCAGTTTATTAGGAGAGCGAAGGGAGTACTTC
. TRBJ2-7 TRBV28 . CASEGSSSYEQYF TGTGCCAGCGAGGGCTCTTCCTCCTACGAGCAGTACTTC
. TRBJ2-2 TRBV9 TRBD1 CASSTGQGGTGELFF TGTGCCAGCAGCACCGGACAGGGGGGCACCGGGGAGCTGTTTTTT
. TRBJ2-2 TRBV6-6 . CASSPRVPGELFF TGTGCCAGCAGTCCCAGGGTACCCGGGGAGCTGTTTTTT
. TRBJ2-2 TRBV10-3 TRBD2 CAISVAGGTGELFF TGTGCCATCAGCGTAGCGGGAGGGACCGGGGAGCTGTTTTTT
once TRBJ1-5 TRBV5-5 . CASSWGQGRMGQPQHF TGTGCCAGCAGCTGGGGTCAGGGGAGAATGGGGCAGCCCCAGCATTTT
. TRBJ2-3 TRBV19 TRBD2 CASSGTSGRNTDTQYF TGTGCCAGTAGTGGGACTAGCGGGAGGAACACAGATACGCAGTATTTT
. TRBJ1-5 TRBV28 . CASNKPGAKRQPQHF TGTGCCAGCAACAAGCCGGGAGCCAAGAGACAGCCCCAGCATTTT
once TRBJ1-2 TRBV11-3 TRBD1 CASSLGDSYGYTF TGTGCCAGCAGCTTAGGGGACAGCTATGGCTACACCTTC
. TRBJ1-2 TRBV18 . CASSHKNRGTVTGYTF TGTGCCAGCTCACATAAGAATCGGGGGACGGTTACTGGCTACACCTTC
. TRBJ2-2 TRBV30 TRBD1 CAWSVWTGSLTGELFF TGTGCCTGGAGTGTCTGGACAGGGAGCCTCACCGGGGAGCTGTTTTTT
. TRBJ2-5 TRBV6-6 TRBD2 CASTYRGREETQYF TGTGCCAGCACGTACCGCGGGAGGGAAGAGACCCAGTACTTC
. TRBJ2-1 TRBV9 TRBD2 CASSAVRGGLDVEQFF TGTGCCAGCAGCGCGGTGCGGGGAGGGCTAGATGTTGAGCAGTTCTTC